This entry lists 28 T cell receptor beta chains sequenced from one sample in a study of control samples from healthy donors and cancer patients. TCRdb keeps only in-frame clones here, not all; method: immunoSEQ multiplex PCR. The table has some 150,000 clones, roughly 95% seen once. The sequenced material came from blood. The receptor source for this set is a woman aged 55-70 years in good health.

The chain carries TRBV7-2 and TRBJ2-7; either TRBD1 or TRBD2 may fit D (6 bases each). Germline V lookup: CDR1 SGHTA, CDR2 FQGNSA. Between the trimmed V and J ends, which lost 5 bases and 7 bases, there was a span of 15 bases. This CDR3 region has 13 residues. The CDR3: CASSPPGAREQYF. DNA of the CDR3: TGTGCCAGCAGCCCACCGGGGGCAAGGGAGCAGTACTTC.

V usage is TRBV7-8 and J usage is TRBJ2-3, with a weak D call TRBD1 (5 bases). This CDR3 region has 15 residues. Germline values: CDR1 SGHVS, CDR2 FQNEAQ. The V and J ends lost 4 bases and 5 bases respectively, with 16 bases between them. The CDR3 sequence is CASSSSGRSGDTQYF. The DNA for the CDR3 is TGTGCCAGCAGCTCCTCAGGGCGCTCGGGAGATACGCAGTATTTT.

The chain recombines TRBV20-1 with TRBJ1-2, with D perhaps TRBD1 (5 bases). Deletions cut 6 bases from V and 7 bases from J, with 12 bases between. This CDR3 comprises 11 residues. CDR1 and CDR2 from the germline V gene are DFQATT and SNEGSKA (reference sequence). CDR3 coding DNA: TGCAGTGCCAGGGTAGGCGCTGGCTACACCTTC. Translating it yields CSARVGAGYTF.

This chain uses TRBV6-5 with TRBJ2-3; 8 bases line up with TRBD2. Germline V gives CDR1 MNHEY, CDR2 SVGAGI. The CDR3 spans 16 residues. With V trimmed by 0 bases and J by 0 bases, 2 bases remained unmatched. The CDR3 DNA reads TGTGCCAGCAGTTACTCGTCTAGCGGGAGCACAGATACGCAGTATTTT. It yields the protein CASSYSSSGSTDTQYF.

In the case of this clone: This same CDR3 is encoded by further DNA sequences in the sample. The chain uses TRBV18 and TRBJ2-6; D not certain. V was clipped by 3 bases and J by 1 base, with 4 bases between them. In germline, CDR1 is KGHSH, CDR2 LQKENI. This CDR3 has 14 residues. CDR3 in amino acids: CASSPSSGANVLTF. The CDR3 coding sequence is TGTGCCAGCTCACCGAGTTCTGGGGCCAACGTCCTGACTTTC.

The chain joins TRBV18 to TRBJ1-2; D not resolved. Per germline, CDR1 KGHSH and CDR2 LQKENI. CDR3 length: 14 amino acids. The V end was cut by 1 base, the J end by 8 bases, with 14 bases between. CDR3 protein: CASSPQGLERGYTF. CDR3 in DNA: TGTGCCAGCTCACCACAGGGATTGGAACGGGGCTACACCTTC.

The chain recombines TRBV11-3 with TRBJ1-5, with no clear D. V lost 0 bases to trimming and J lost 0 bases, with 12 bases between them. The CDR3 has 17 residues. The germline CDR1 and CDR2 sequences are SGHNT and YENEEA. The CDR3 DNA reads as TGTGCCAGCAGCTTAGAGAGGCCCCCAGATAGCAATCAGCCCCAGCATTTT. Translation gives CASSLERPPDSNQPQHF.

The chain has TRBV7-9 and TRBJ2-5, with D uncertain. Trimming shortened V by 5 bases and J by 5 bases, and 18 bases separated the two germline ends. CDR3 length equals 15 residues. Germline loops: CDR1 SEHNR, CDR2 FQNEAQ (reference sequence). The CDR3 DNA reads as TGTGCCAGCAGCCCGTTTAGAGTATCCGGGGAGACCCAGTACTTC. Encoded protein: CASSPFRVSGETQYF. Based on the CDR3 plus reference TRBV7-9 and TRBJ2-5, the full variable domain is DTGVSQNPRHKITKRGQNVTFRCDPISEHNRLYWYRQTLGQGPEFLTYFQNEAQLEKSRLLSDRFSAERPKGSFSTLEIQRTEQGDSAMYLCASSPFRVSGETQYFGPGTRLLVL.

This sequence joins TRBV7-8 and TRBJ1-4; D may be TRBD1 (5 bases). The CDR3 length is 14 residues. V was trimmed by 8 bases and J by 11 bases, leaving 21 bases between them. CDR1 and CDR2 from the germline V gene are SGHVS and FQNEAQ. CDR3 loop: CASGDQGGLPKLFF. The DNA for the CDR3 is TGTGCCAGCGGTGACCAGGGAGGACTTCCGAAACTGTTTTTT.

The chain carries TRBV11-2 and TRBJ1-2, with a tentative D call TRBD1 (5 bases). The germline V and J ends were trimmed by 4 bases and 2 bases, with 14 bases remaining between them. The CDR3 spans 15 residues. Germline assignment: CDR1 SGHAT and CDR2 FQNNGV. CDR3 in DNA: TGTGCCAGCAGCTGGTCGGAGGGACTGAACTATGGCTACACCTTC. As protein: CASSWSEGLNYGYTF.

This clone was picked up a small number of times. This sequence joins TRBV18 and TRBJ1-2; TRBD1 matches at 9 bases. The germline CDR1 and CDR2 sequences are KGHSH and LQKENI. The junction had 9 bases not matched to a gene; V was cut back by 6 bases and J by 4 bases. CDR3 length equals 15 residues. This CDR3 reads CASSTGTGYTYGYTF. In nucleotides, the CDR3 is TGTGCCAGCTCGACCGGGACAGGGTATACCTATGGCTACACCTTC.

The chain employs TRBV7-6 and TRBJ2-7, with D perhaps TRBD1 (6 bases). Germline values: CDR1 SGHVS, CDR2 FNYEAQ. The CDR3 extends over 15 amino acids. The V gene lost 1 base and the J gene lost 6 bases, with 16 bases spanning the gap. The CDR3 sequence is CASSLGSGTILEQYF. CDR3 DNA sequence: TGTGCCAGCAGCTTAGGCTCCGGGACAATCCTCGAGCAGTACTTC. Combining the CDR3 with reference TRBV7-6 and TRBJ2-7 gives the whole variable domain GAGVSQSPRYKVTKRGQDVALRCDPISGHVSLYWYRQALGQGPEFLTYFNYEAQQDKSGLPNDRFSAERPEGSISTLTIQRTEQRDSAMYRCASSLGSGTILEQYFGPGTRLTVT.

The chain couples TRBV5-1 to TRBJ1-6; TRBD1 might be the D (5 bases). V lost 4 bases, J lost 7 bases, and 15 bases lay in between. Germline CDR1 is SGHRS and CDR2 is YFSETQ. The CDR3 sequence is 15 residues long. The CDR3 DNA reads TGCGCCAGCAGCCCCGGGGCAGATACAAATTCACCCCTCCACTTT. This sequence encodes CASSPGADTNSPLHF.

The chain couples TRBV2 to TRBJ2-2, with 9 bases fitting TRBD1. There are 15 residues in the CDR3. Losses at the gene ends were 7 bases for V and 7 bases for J; bases not matched to a gene: 10. Germline V gene data show CDR1 as SNHLY and CDR2 as FYNNEI. The CDR3 sequence is CASTQTGGYVGELFF. The DNA of the CDR3 is TGTGCCAGCACTCAGACAGGGGGTTACGTCGGGGAGCTGTTTTTT.

This chain joins TRBV2 and TRBJ2-7, with D hard to call. The CDR3 runs to 13 residues. V was clipped by 11 bases and J by 6 bases, with 20 bases between them. Germline V gene lookup returns CDR1 SNHLY and CDR2 FYNNEI. In DNA, the CDR3 is TGTGCCGGATGGCAACATGAAGGGCGCGAGCAGTACTTC. Residues: CAGWQHEGREQYF.

V and J are TRBV3-1 (or the pseudogene TRBV3-2) and TRBJ1-5, with 7 bases matching TRBD1. The length of the CDR3 is 14 residues. With V trimmed by 3 bases and J by 9 bases, 8 bases remained unmatched. CDR1 is LGHDT, CDR2 YNNKEL, per germline (reference sequence). The CDR3 nucleotides are TGTGCCAGCAGCCATTACGGGCCAGGGGGGCCCCAGCATTTT. Protein sequence: CASSHYGPGGPQHF.

This clone was seen just once. The J gene is TRBJ1-2, the V gene TRBV6-6; D unresolved. The V and J ends lost 2 bases and 0 bases respectively, with 10 bases between them. The length of the CDR3 is 15 residues. The V gene's germline CDR1 is MNHNY and CDR2 SVGAGI (reference sequence). CDR3 amino acids: CASSYTGGPNYGYTF. The CDR3 region has the DNA TGTGCCAGCAGTTACACCGGAGGCCCTAACTATGGCTACACCTTC.

The chain employs TRBV6-1 and TRBJ2-5; unclear D gene. Trimming took off 2 bases at V and 1 base at J, with 5 bases between the two ends. The CDR3 extends over 13 amino acids. Germline CDR1 reads MNHNS; CDR2 reads SASEGT. The CDR3 region is CASSEQSQETQYF. The CDR3 DNA follows: TGTGCCAGCAGTGAACAGAGCCAAGAGACCCAGTACTTC.

This clone has only one observation. The chain uses TRBV4-3 and TRBJ1-5; 11 bases agree with TRBD1. The CDR3 length is 15 residues. Germline CDR1 is LGHNA and CDR2 is YSLEER. The V and J ends lost 5 bases and 6 bases, in that order; junction bases with no gene match: 6. The DNA for the CDR3 is TGCGCCAGCAGCGAGCGGACAGGGGGCACTCAGCCCCAGCATTTT. Its translation is CASSERTGGTQPQHF.

The V gene is TRBV6-5, the J gene TRBJ1-2; D is undetermined. Deletions cut 7 bases from V and 1 base from J, with 7 bases between. Germline values: CDR1 MNHEY, CDR2 SVGAGI. This CDR3 region has 12 residues. CDR3 nucleotides: TGTGCCAGCAAATCGTTTAACTATGGCTACACCTTC. It specifies CASKSFNYGYTF.

The V gene is TRBV27, the J gene TRBJ1-5, with D unclear. The CDR3 has 15 residues. The V gene lost 5 bases and the J gene lost 3 bases, with 14 bases spanning the gap. Germline V gives CDR1 MNHEY, CDR2 SMNVEV (reference sequence). CDR3 region: CASSRAATTNQPQHF. DNA of the CDR3: TGTGCCAGCAGTCGAGCGGCGACTACCAATCAGCCCCAGCATTTT.

The chain uses TRBV5-4 and TRBJ1-3; possibly TRBD1 for D (6 bases). The CDR3 runs 16 residues. Per the germline V gene, CDR1 is SGHNT and CDR2 is YYREEE (reference sequence). V was pared by 3 bases and J by 4 bases, with 17 bases between. CDR3 coding DNA: TGTGCCAGCAGCTCACGACAGGCCCTAGGAGGAAACACCATATATTTT. This codes for CASSSRQALGGNTIYF.

This clone showed up many times. The rearrangement links TRBV6-4 to TRBJ2-1; D might be TRBD1 (6 bases). CDR1 and CDR2 (germline): MRHNA, SNTAGT. The CDR3 extends over 15 amino acids. V was clipped by 0 bases and J by 2 bases, with 8 bases between them. The CDR3: CASSDSPGAYNEQFF. The CDR3 bases are TGTGCCAGCAGTGACTCCCCAGGGGCCTACAATGAGCAGTTCTTC.

The chain carries TRBV28 and TRBJ2-7; D unresolved. Trimming took 6 bases from V and 3 from J, leaving 12 bases between them. Germline CDR1 and CDR2: MDHEN and SYDVKM. The CDR3 totals 13 residues. The CDR3 nucleotides read TGTGCCAGCAGGTTTACGGGCCGCTACGAGCAGTACTTC. It yields the protein CASRFTGRYEQYF.

The chain is built from TRBV5-1 and TRBJ2-7; 10 bases map to TRBD1. The V and J ends lost 4 bases and 5 bases, in that order; junction bases with no gene match: 6. This CDR3 is built from 14 residues. Germline CDR1 and CDR2: SGHRS and YFSETQ. DNA of the CDR3: TGCGCCAGCAGCGAGACAGGGGGCGTCAACGAGCAGTACTTC. Translation: CASSETGGVNEQYF.

The chain is built from TRBV4-3 and TRBJ1-4; D is unclear. V dropped 1 base and J dropped 5 bases, with 11 bases sitting between them. The CDR3 is made up of 15 amino acids. The germline CDR1 and CDR2 sequences are LGHNA and YSLEER. The CDR3 coding sequence is TGCGCCAGCAGCCAAGCTTTGGCAGACAATGAAAAACTGTTTTTT. It yields the protein CASSQALADNEKLFF.

The chain links TRBV2 to TRBJ2-7, with a possible D match to TRBD1 (5 bases). The CDR3 is 14 residues long. Trimming took off 7 bases at V and 3 bases at J, with 16 bases between the two ends. Germline V gene lookup returns CDR1 SNHLY and CDR2 FYNNEI. The DNA for the CDR3 is TGTGCCAGCAAGGTGGGGCCCAGGAGCTACGAGCAGTACTTC. Its translation is CASKVGPRSYEQYF.

This clone turned up a few times. The gene calls are TRBV29-1 and TRBJ1-5; TRBD1 is a possible D gene (5 bases). V was cut by 4 bases and J by 1 base, with 8 bases left in between. CDR1 SQVTM and CDR2 ANQGSEA come from the germline V gene. The length of the CDR3 is 13 residues. CDR3 sequence reads: CSVAGASNQPQHF. The DNA for the CDR3 is TGCAGCGTTGCTGGGGCGAGCAATCAGCCCCAGCATTTT.